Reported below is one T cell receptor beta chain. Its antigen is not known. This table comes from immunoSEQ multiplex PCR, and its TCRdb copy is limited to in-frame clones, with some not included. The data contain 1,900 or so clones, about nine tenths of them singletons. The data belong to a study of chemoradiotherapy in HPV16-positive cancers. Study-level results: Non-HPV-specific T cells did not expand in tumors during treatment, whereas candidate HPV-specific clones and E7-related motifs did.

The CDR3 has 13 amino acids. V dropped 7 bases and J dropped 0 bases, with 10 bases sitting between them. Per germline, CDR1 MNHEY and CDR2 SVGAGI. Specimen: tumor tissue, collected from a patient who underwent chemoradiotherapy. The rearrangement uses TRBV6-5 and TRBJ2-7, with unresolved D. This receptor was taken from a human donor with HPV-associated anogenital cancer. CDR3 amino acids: CASIPALSYEQYF. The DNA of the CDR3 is TGTGCCAGCATACCGGCCCTCTCCTACGAGCAGTACTTC.